Presented here are 18 T cell receptor beta chains from one specimen sequenced in a study of CD8 T cells in ankylosing spondylitis. Study outcomes and limitations: Ankylosing spondylitis blood appeared to be characterized by a TCR beta motif of about eight highly homologous variants.

TCRdb re-analysed the 5' RACE reads in MiXCR, keeping a single row per CDR3 protein. The profile shows around 890,000 distinct CDR3 sequences, approximately 12% of them singletons. Their recognized antigens are unknown. Sample: blood, either unsorted or a sorted T cell fraction (not recorded which). These receptors came from a male donor with ankylosing spondylitis.

This clonotype was detected only a few times. The V and J genes are TRBV5-1 and TRBJ2-7; TRBD1 matches 8 bases. With 2 bases clipped from V and 5 bases from J, the junction kept 9 bases outside the gene matches. This CDR3 contains 15 residues. The germline V gene has CDR1 SGHRS and CDR2 YFSETQ. The CDR3 region has the DNA TGCGCCAGCAGCTTTGTGACAGGGGCGGTTAACGAGCAGTACTTC. This encodes CASSFVTGAVNEQYF.

This clonotype was counted at least ten times. This chain links TRBV28 with TRBJ1-1, with D tentatively TRBD1 (5 bases). The germline V gene has CDR1 MDHEN and CDR2 SYDVKM. V shed 3 bases and J shed 0 bases, with 11 bases lying between them. The CDR3 extends over 15 amino acids. CDR3 DNA sequence: TGTGCCAGCAGTTTGGGAGGGGCCCTGAACACTGAAGCTTTCTTT. Its protein product is CASSLGGALNTEAFF.

This clonotype was seen more than once but under ten times. The CDR3 sequence is CASSYFLRGLNEKLFF. As DNA, the CDR3 is TGTGCCAGCAGTTACTTTCTCCGGGGCCTTAATGAAAAACTGTTTTTT. This chain connects TRBV6-2 or TRBV6-3 to TRBJ1-4; D might be TRBD1 (5 bases). The V end lost 1 base, the J end lost 4 bases, and 13 bases lay between the germline ends. This CDR3 is 16 amino acids long. Germline-derived CDR1 and CDR2 are MNHEY and SVGEGT.

The CDR3 DNA is TGTGCCAGCTCACCACCAACTGGCTCGGAGACCCAGTACTTC. This translates into CASSPPTGSETQYF. V usage is TRBV18 and J usage is TRBJ2-5; D is undetermined. Trimming removed 0 bases at V and 5 bases at J, with 10 bases between. Germline V gives CDR1 KGHSH, CDR2 LQKENI. The length of the CDR3 is 14 residues.

The sample holds many counts of this clonotype. This sequence joins TRBV12-3 or TRBV12-4 and TRBJ1-2; the match to TRBD1 covers 8 bases. The trim removed 6 bases at V and 6 bases at J, leaving 6 bases unmatched. This CDR3 has 13 residues. The CDR3 region has the DNA TGTGCCAGCAGCTTGACAGGGGTACATGGCTACACCTTC. The encoded protein is CASSLTGVHGYTF.

This clonotype was counted ten times or more. V and J are TRBV11-2 and TRBJ2-1, with D possibly TRBD2 on 6 matching bases. Trimming cost V 5 bases and J 2 bases, with 16 bases left between them. From germline, CDR1 is SGHAT and CDR2 FQNNGV. The CDR3 extends over 16 amino acids. The CDR3 DNA is TGTGCCAGCAGCCCCCCGACCGGGGGAACCTACAATGAGCAGTTCTTC. Protein product: CASSPPTGGTYNEQFF. Using reference TRBV11-2 and TRBJ2-1 for the parts outside the CDR3, the full variable domain is EAGVAQSPRYKIIEKRQSVAFWCNPISGHATLYWYQQILGQGPKLLIQFQNNGVVDDSQLPKDRFSAERLKGVDSTLKIQPAKLEDSAVYLCASSPPTGGTYNEQFFGPGTRLTVL.

This clonotype was observed many times. The rearrangement uses TRBV5-1 and TRBJ2-3, with TRBD2 as a possible D gene (6 bases). The length of the CDR3 is 15 residues. Trimming left V 1 base short and J 0 bases short, with 9 bases between. The germline V gene has CDR1 SGHRS and CDR2 YFSETQ. CDR3 residues: CASSLNLASTDTQYF. The CDR3 coding sequence is TGCGCCAGCAGCTTGAATCTAGCGAGCACAGATACGCAGTATTTT.

This rearrangement joins TRBV12-3 or TRBV12-4 to TRBJ1-2; possibly TRBD1 for D (5 bases). Trimming shortened V by 7 bases and J by 7 bases, and 16 bases separated the two germline ends. CDR3 length: 13 amino acids. The CDR3 sequence is CASTPGQLLGYTF. The CDR3 bases are TGTGCCAGCACCCCGGGGCAGCTCCTTGGCTACACCTTC.

Here the CDR3 reads CASSWAQTGVGETQYF. Here the CDR3 DNA reads TGCGCCAGCAGCTGGGCCCAAACGGGAGTGGGAGAGACCCAGTACTTC. The chain employs TRBV5-1 and TRBJ2-5, with D perhaps matching TRBD2 (6 bases). Trimming shortened V by 3 bases and J by 4 bases, and 19 bases separated the two germline ends. Germline V gives CDR1 SGHRS, CDR2 YFSETQ. This CDR3 is built from 16 residues.

The chain joins TRBV6-5 to TRBJ2-5, with 10 bases aligning to TRBD1. The V segment lost 2 bases and the J segment 1 base; nucleotides outside the gene matches: 4. The CDR3 extends over 16 amino acids. CDR1 is MNHEY, CDR2 SVGAGI, per germline. The CDR3 DNA follows: TGTGCCAGCAGTTACCCGGGACAGGGGACCCAAGAGACCCAGTACTTC. It is translated as CASSYPGQGTQETQYF.

This rearrangement joins TRBV12-3 or TRBV12-4 to TRBJ2-7, with D possibly called TRBD1 or TRBD2 (5 bases each). Between the trimmed V and J ends, which lost 6 bases and 1 base, there was a span of 16 bases. The CDR3 runs 15 residues. CDR3 residues: CASSRNGGYSYEQYF. The CDR3 nucleotides read TGTGCCAGCAGCCGAAATGGGGGTTATTCCTACGAGCAGTACTTC.

This clonotype was seen many times. The gene calls are TRBV20-1 and TRBJ2-1; perhaps D is TRBD1 or TRBD2 (5 bases each). The CDR3 length is 12 residues. With 0 bases removed from V and 10 bases from J, the gap between germline ends came to 10 bases. Germline-derived CDR1 and CDR2 are DFQATT and SNEGSKA (reference sequence). The CDR3 DNA reads TGCAGTGCTAGAGAGGGGGTGCTGGAGCAGTTCTTC. This codes for CSAREGVLEQFF.

This clonotype was detected only a few times. The DNA for the CDR3 is TGTGCCAGCAGCTACTCGACAGGGGGAAGCTATGGCTACACCTTC. Protein sequence: CASSYSTGGSYGYTF. The J gene is TRBJ1-2, the V gene TRBV7-2; 9 bases match TRBD1. Germline V gene data show CDR1 as SGHTA and CDR2 as FQGNSA. This CDR3 comprises 15 residues. J was trimmed by 4 bases and V by 4 bases; bases with no gene match: 7.

The chain has TRBV6-1 and TRBJ1-1; the D is unclear. The CDR3 is made up of 13 amino acids. The V end lost 6 bases, the J end lost 5 bases, and 13 bases lay between the germline ends. Germline-derived CDR1 and CDR2 are MNHNS and SASEGT. CDR3 amino acids: CASSPLVGTEAFF. CDR3 DNA: TGTGCCAGCAGCCCGTTAGTTGGGACTGAAGCTTTCTTT.

This clonotype was recorded many times. The chain joins TRBV6-1 to TRBJ2-3; a possible D gene is TRBD2 (5 bases). Trimming left V 7 bases short and J 0 bases short, with 11 bases between. Per germline, CDR1 MNHNS and CDR2 SASEGT. This CDR3 comprises 14 residues. This CDR3 reads CASNSGTSTDTQYF. In nucleotides, the CDR3 is TGTGCCAGCAACAGCGGAACTAGCACAGATACGCAGTATTTT.

The chain has TRBV6-1 and TRBJ2-2, with unresolved D. The CDR3 extends over 13 amino acids. The germline V gene encodes CDR1 MNHNS and CDR2 SASEGT. V was shortened by 6 bases and J by 6 bases, with 11 bases between the two germline ends. The CDR3 here is CASSLGFAGELFF. As DNA, the CDR3 is TGTGCCAGCAGCCTCGGGTTTGCCGGGGAGCTGTTTTTT.

Many counts were recorded for this clonotype. The chain recombines TRBV6-1 with TRBJ1-5; TRBD1 matches at 8 bases. The V gene end was trimmed by 6 bases and the J gene end by 6 bases; junction bases not matched to a gene: 7. CDR1 is MNHNS, CDR2 SASEGT, per germline. This CDR3 is built from 14 residues. In nucleotides, the CDR3 is TGTGCCAGCAGCCCAGGGGGCTGGAGTCAGCCCCAGCATTTT. It translates to CASSPGGWSQPQHF.

The J gene is TRBJ2-7, the V gene TRBV20-1, with D uncertain. Trimming cost V 5 bases and J 2 bases, with 16 bases left between them. The germline V gene has CDR1 DFQATT and CDR2 SNEGSKA (reference sequence). This CDR3 is 14 amino acids long. The CDR3 reads CSAHPPTVTYEQYF. The CDR3 coding sequence is TGCAGTGCTCACCCTCCAACAGTCACCTACGAGCAGTACTTC.